The clone carrying this T cell receptor beta chain occurred a few times. Its antigen is not identified. This record comes from a study of cytomegalovirus exposure and HLA in healthy donors. Regarding the study as a whole: Later analysis associated a missense DCLRE1C variant with TCR beta V- and J-gene trimming. Most TCR sequences were seen very rarely across donors, but some public TCRs occurred in many. HLA-A and HLA-B allele assignments for most subjects were reportedly predicted accurately using TCR beta sequences. Association with HLA alleles at 0.05 false discovery rate was found for some 18,000 TCR beta sequences in a later analysis.

The CDR3 runs 15 residues. The V segment lost 0 bases and the J segment 0 bases; nucleotides outside the gene matches: 1. Germline assignment: CDR1 SGHRS and CDR2 YFSETQ. Use of 60 Vbeta and 13 Jbeta primers characterized the PCR. TCRdb's table, derived via immunoSEQ multiplex PCR, lists solely in-frame clones and lacks some. The table includes roughly 190,000 clones, roughly 73% detected once. The specimen was PBMCs. V is TRBV5-1 and J is TRBJ2-3, with 7 bases fitting TRBD1. The receptor was derived from a woman in her twenties or thirties in good health and CMV-seronegative. The CDR3 DNA reads TGCGCCAGCAGCTTGGGGGGACAGAGCACAGATACGCAGTATTTT. Encoded protein: CASSLGGQSTDTQYF.